These 10 T cell receptor beta chains were all obtained from the same sample, sequenced in a study of blood T cell repertoires in COVID-19. Assay used: immunoSEQ multiplex PCR; TCRdb lists only in-frame clones, some missing. The repertoire consists of some 700,000 clones, with 85% to 90% occurring once and the leading ten covering about 0.26%. The specimen sequenced was peripheral blood. The receptors derive from a woman aged 18-29 years with acute or convalescent COVID-19.

The V call is TRBV27, the J call TRBJ1-2; 8 positions agree with TRBD1. The germline V gene has CDR1 MNHEY and CDR2 SMNVEV (reference sequence). This CDR3 has 13 residues. J was trimmed by 3 bases and V by 10 bases; bases with no gene match: 7. CDR3 region: CATGGSGDYGYTF. The CDR3 bases are TGTGCCACAGGGGGCTCGGGGGACTATGGCTACACCTTC.

The chain combines TRBV9 with TRBJ2-3; 8 positions match TRBD2. The V gene's germline CDR1 is SGDLS and CDR2 YYNGEE. The CDR3 extends over 17 amino acids. The trim removed 0 bases at V and 1 base at J, leaving 7 bases unmatched. In nucleotides, the CDR3 is TGTGCCAGCAGCGTAGCTCTTGCGGGGGGCCGCACAGATACGCAGTATTTT. This translates into CASSVALAGGRTDTQYF.

The rearrangement joins TRBV19 to TRBJ2-1; possible D gene TRBD1, 5 bases. Deletions cut 5 bases from V and 9 bases from J, with 17 bases between. This CDR3 comprises 14 residues. From germline, CDR1 is LNHDA and CDR2 SQIVND (reference sequence). As DNA, the CDR3 is TGTGCCAGTAGTGGGGCCCTATGGGCTGTTGAGCAGTTCTTC. Translation: CASSGALWAVEQFF.

The rearrangement links TRBV18 to TRBJ1-2; D ambiguous. V gave up 3 bases and J gave up 6 bases, with 11 bases separating them. This CDR3 spans 13 amino acids. Germline CDR1 is KGHSH and CDR2 is LQKENI. The CDR3 sequence: CASSPRGEDGYTF. CDR3 DNA sequence: TGTGCCAGCTCACCGCGGGGAGAAGATGGCTACACCTTC.

CDR3 sequence reads: CASSPSSGREGQPQHF. The CDR3 nucleotides are TGTGCCAGCAGCCCGAGTTCGGGGAGGGAGGGTCAGCCCCAGCATTTT. The genes are TRBV9 and TRBJ1-5; D gene unclear. Trimming removed 4 bases from V and 6 bases from J, with 20 bases in between. The CDR3 runs to 16 residues. CDR1 and CDR2 (germline): SGDLS, YYNGEE.

CDR3 amino acids: CASSLAQGDKGYTF. CDR3 DNA: TGCGCCAGCAGCCTGGCTCAGGGGGATAAGGGCTACACCTTC. This chain uses TRBV5-1 with TRBJ1-2; 7 bases are shared with TRBD1. Germline lookup yields CDR1 SGHRS and CDR2 YFSETQ. This CDR3 is built from 14 residues. V gave up 4 bases and J gave up 8 bases; unmatched junction bases: 11.

V and J are TRBV5-1 and TRBJ1-5, with 10 bases lining up with TRBD1. Trimming cost V 4 bases and J 7 bases; bases outside gene matches: 5. Germline lookup yields CDR1 SGHRS and CDR2 YFSETQ. This CDR3 spans 14 amino acids. The CDR3 sequence: CASSMTGGEQPQHF. The CDR3 DNA reads TGCGCCAGCAGCATGACAGGGGGCGAGCAGCCCCAGCATTTT. Together with reference TRBV5-1 and TRBJ1-5, the CDR3 gives the full variable domain: KAGVTQTPRYLIKTRGQQVTLSCSPISGHRSVSWYQQTPGQGLQFLFEYFSETQRNKGNFPGRFSGRQFSNSRSEMNVSTLELGDSALYLCASSMTGGEQPQHFGDGTRLSIL.

The chain combines TRBV7-9 with TRBJ1-1, with a possible D match to TRBD1 (5 bases). Trimming left V 0 bases short and J 4 bases short, with 12 bases between. Germline V gives CDR1 SEHNR, CDR2 FQNEAQ (reference sequence). CDR3 length equals 15 residues. In DNA, the CDR3 is TGTGCCAGCAGCTTAGCCAGGGAGGGGAGCACTGAAGCTTTCTTT. Its translation: CASSLAREGSTEAFF.

This chain uses TRBV3-1 (or the pseudogene TRBV3-2) with TRBJ1-5; D is unclear. Germline lookup yields CDR1 LGHDT and CDR2 YNNKEL (reference sequence). The CDR3 loop spans 15 amino acids. Trimming pared 0 bases from V and 3 bases from J, leaving 9 bases between. DNA for the CDR3: TGTGCCAGCAGCCAAGATCCGGGTGTCAATCAGCCCCAGCATTTT. It is translated as CASSQDPGVNQPQHF.

The chain joins TRBV5-6 to TRBJ1-4; maybe TRBD1 (6 bases). The CDR3 sequence is 14 residues long. Germline V CDR1 and CDR2: SGHDT, YYEEEE. The ends were cut back, 1 base at V and 8 bases at J, with 12 bases in the middle. In DNA form, the CDR3 reads TGTGCCAGCAGCTTGTGGCAGGGGATGGAAAAACTGTTTTTT. Amino acids: CASSLWQGMEKLFF.